Here is one T cell receptor beta chain with its context. From the germline J gene comes the end of the CDR3, since the read stops 3 residues before it. Method: immunoSEQ multiplex PCR; TCRdb's copy keeps in-frame clones and lacks some. Observed in the sample are about 31,000 clones, none of them singletons. The data stem from a study of T cell clonality in common variable immunodeficiency. After removal of 5 bases from V and 4 bases from J, the junction contained 7 bases not matched to a gene. This CDR3 has 14 residues. Germline V gene sequence: CDR1 SEHNR, CDR2 FQNEAQ (reference sequence). Sequencing was performed on peripheral blood mononuclear cells. This rearrangement joins TRBV7-9 to TRBJ2-7, with 8 bases identical to TRBD1. This sequence was found in a person aged 18 to 75 in good health. The CDR3 loop is CASSPGQGPYEQYF. CDR3 DNA, as far as it was read: TGTGCCAGCAGCCCTGGACAGGGTCCTTACGAG.